This TCR beta chain was sequenced during a study of shared clonotypes between healthy human individuals. Study-level background: Researchers assigned three CD4 naive, three CD4 memory, two CD8 naive and one CD8 memory plate to each donor. Study conclusions and caveats: Several donors had 5% to 6.5% of their naive CD4 clonotypes in common. Estimated clonotype richness was generally higher in naive than memory subsets. It was the non-shared clonotypes that had lower generation probabilities than clonotypes shared by all four donors.

Sequenced by immunoSEQ multiplex PCR; TCRdb stores in-frame clones only, minus some. The sample yields some 580,000 clones, around 97% seen once. The CDR3 length is 16 residues. CDR1 and CDR2 (germline): MDHEN, SYDVKM. V was pared by 3 bases and J by 7 bases, with 7 bases of the junction left unmatched. On this clone itself: Its specificity is not known.

Sequenced material: naive CD4+ T cells sorted from blood. Subset described: CD45RA+ positively selected. This TCR derives from a woman in her twenties or thirties in good health. V is TRBV28 and J is TRBJ2-1; TRBD2 aligns across 12 bases. The CDR3 DNA sequence: TGTGCCAGCAGTTTCCTCGGGACTAGCGGGTATAATGAGCAGTTCTTC. Protein: CASSFLGTSGYNEQFF.